This entry describes one T cell receptor (beta chain). The antigen is not known. The sample belongs to a study of cytomegalovirus exposure and HLA in healthy donors. General study points: Reported performance of the classifier showed diagnosis of cytomegalovirus status with high specificity and sensitivity.

Germline assignment: CDR1 SQVTM and CDR2 ANQGSEA. V trimming: 6 bases; J trimming: 0 bases; junction bases outside the gene matches: 8. This CDR3 contains 15 residues. Assay used: immunoSEQ multiplex PCR; TCRdb lists only in-frame clones, some missing. The top ten clones hold around 1.2% of a sample with roughly 200,000 clones, about 81% of them seen once. The receptor was isolated from a woman aged 30 to 39 in good health and CMV-seronegative. V and J are TRBV29-1 and TRBJ2-1, with TRBD2 identical over 7 bases. Sequenced input: PBMCs. The CDR3 nucleotides are TGCAGCGTAGGACTAGGCCCCAGCTCCTACAATGAGCAGTTCTTC. It yields the protein CSVGLGPSSYNEQFF.